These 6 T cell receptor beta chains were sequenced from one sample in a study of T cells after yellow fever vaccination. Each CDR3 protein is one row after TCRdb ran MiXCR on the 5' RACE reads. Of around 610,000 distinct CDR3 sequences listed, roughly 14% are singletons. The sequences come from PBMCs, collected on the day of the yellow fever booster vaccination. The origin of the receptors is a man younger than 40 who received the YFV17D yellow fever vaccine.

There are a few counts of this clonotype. DNA for the CDR3: TGTGCCAGCAGCTCCTCGTGGGGCCCACGCACAGATACGCAGTATTTT. Its translation: CASSSSWGPRTDTQYF. V is TRBV7-2 and J is TRBJ2-3; tentative D call: TRBD1 (5 bases). V gave up 4 bases and J gave up 1 base, with 15 bases separating them. The length of the CDR3 is 16 residues. Germline loops: CDR1 SGHTA, CDR2 FQGNSA.

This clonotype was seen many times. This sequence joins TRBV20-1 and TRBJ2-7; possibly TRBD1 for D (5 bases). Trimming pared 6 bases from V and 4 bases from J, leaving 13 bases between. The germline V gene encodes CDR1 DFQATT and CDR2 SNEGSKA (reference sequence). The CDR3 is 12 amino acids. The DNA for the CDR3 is TGCAGTGCCCTCGAAGGGGCATACGAGCAGTACTTC. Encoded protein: CSALEGAYEQYF.

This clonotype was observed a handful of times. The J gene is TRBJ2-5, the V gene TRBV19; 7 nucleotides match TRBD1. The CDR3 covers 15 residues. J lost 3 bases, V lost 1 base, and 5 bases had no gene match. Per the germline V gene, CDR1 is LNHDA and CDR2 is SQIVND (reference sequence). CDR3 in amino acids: CASSIVRDSKETQYF. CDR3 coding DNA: TGTGCCAGTAGTATAGTTCGGGACAGCAAAGAGACCCAGTACTTC.

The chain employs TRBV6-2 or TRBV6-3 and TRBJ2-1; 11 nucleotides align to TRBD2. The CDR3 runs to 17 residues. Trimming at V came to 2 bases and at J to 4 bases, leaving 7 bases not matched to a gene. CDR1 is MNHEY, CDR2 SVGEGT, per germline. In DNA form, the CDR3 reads TGTGCCAGCAGTTACAGTCGGACTAGCGGGTTGTACAATGAGCAGTTCTTC. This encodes CASSYSRTSGLYNEQFF.

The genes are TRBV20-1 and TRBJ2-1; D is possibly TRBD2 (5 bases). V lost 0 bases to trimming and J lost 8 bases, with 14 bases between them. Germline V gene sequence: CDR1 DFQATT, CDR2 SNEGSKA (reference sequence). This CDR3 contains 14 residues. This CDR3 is CSARDIGRLDEQFF. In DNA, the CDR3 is TGCAGTGCTAGAGATATTGGGAGATTGGATGAGCAGTTCTTC.

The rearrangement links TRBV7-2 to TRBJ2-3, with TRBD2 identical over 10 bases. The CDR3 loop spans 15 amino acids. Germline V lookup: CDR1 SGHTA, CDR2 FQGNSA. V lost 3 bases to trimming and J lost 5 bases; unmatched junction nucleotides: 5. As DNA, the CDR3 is TGTGCCAGCAGCTTCCTAGCGGGAGCGGGAGATACGCAGTATTTT. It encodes CASSFLAGAGDTQYF.